The clone carrying this TCR beta chain appeared a few times. The antigen remains unidentified. The data derive from a study of PD-L1 blockade in urothelial cancer. Study-wide background: A median tumor sample held about 1,400 T cells and 1,000 to 1,100 unique TCRs. The study, taken as a whole, reports: Tumor-linked clones in blood grew more by 3 weeks in durable-benefit patients.

Assay: immunoSEQ multiplex PCR; the TCRdb copy retains only in-frame clones and omits some. The data show about 35,000 clones, just over 35% seen once. The source was tumor tissue, collected before atezolizumab (anti-PD-L1) treatment. The origin of this receptor is a man in his fifties or sixties with urothelial cancer.

As DNA, the CDR3 is TGTGCCAGCAGTGTGCGGGGACATCAGCCCCAGCATTTT. Its protein product is CASSVRGHQPQHF. J is TRBJ1-5 and V is TRBV6-8, with D possibly TRBD1 on 5 matching bases. The ends were cut back, 5 bases at V and 5 bases at J, with 10 bases in the middle. Germline V CDR1 and CDR2: MNHGY, SAAAGT. CDR3 length equals 13 residues.